The next 5 T cell receptor beta chains were all read from a single sample in a study of OX40 agonist ivuxolimab in advanced cancers. Using immunoSEQ multiplex PCR, the repertoire was profiled, and TCRdb retains in-frame clones only, with some absent. The table shows tens of thousands of clones, with roughly 87% occurring only once. This specimen consisted of CD4+ or CD8+ T cells sorted from blood, obtained in a trial of the OX40 agonist ivuxolimab. The receptors were sampled from an adult with an advanced solid tumor such as melanoma, head and neck, liver or kidney cancer.

The CDR3 DNA reads TGTGCCAGCAGCCCCCCTGGGGCCAACGTCCTGACTTTC. Its protein product is CASSPPGANVLTF. This chain connects TRBV7-9 to TRBJ2-6; D unclear. The CDR3 runs 13 residues. Germline V gene data show CDR1 as SEHNR and CDR2 as FQNEAQ (reference sequence). The V end was cut by 5 bases, the J end by 2 bases, with 4 bases between.

To note about this clone: This CDR3 is also generated by other DNA sequences in the sample. This rearrangement joins TRBV5-6 to TRBJ2-7, with D unclear. CDR1 and CDR2 (germline): SGHDT, YYEEEE. CDR3 length equals 15 residues. V gave up 2 bases and J gave up 2 bases, with 14 bases separating them. CDR3 DNA: TGTGCCAGCAGCTTTTTTGGAGACACCGCCTACGAGCAGTACTTC. It codes for CASSFFGDTAYEQYF.

This clone is medium-sized in the sample. The rearrangement links TRBV19 to TRBJ1-5; the D gene is possibly TRBD1 (5 bases). From germline, CDR1 is LNHDA and CDR2 SQIVND (reference sequence). Trimming took off 7 bases at V and 0 bases at J, with 19 bases between the two ends. There are 17 residues in the CDR3. The CDR3 loop reads CASTTRLGGYSNQPQHF. The DNA for the CDR3 is TGTGCCAGTACCACTAGACTGGGGGGGTATAGCAATCAGCCCCAGCATTTT.

The genes are TRBV10-3 and TRBJ2-1, with 10 bases that match TRBD1. Germline CDR1 reads ENHRY; CDR2 reads SYGVKD. The CDR3 sequence is 14 residues long. With V trimmed by 2 bases and J by 8 bases, 3 bases remained unmatched. This CDR3 is CAISERQGADEQFF. The CDR3 DNA reads as TGTGCCATCAGTGAGAGACAGGGGGCGGATGAGCAGTTCTTC.

CDR3 coding DNA: TGTGCCAGCAGTGAACACCGGAGCTCCTATAATTCACCCCTCCACTTT. As protein: CASSEHRSSYNSPLHF. The gene calls are TRBV6-1 and TRBJ1-6; D gene uncertain. The CDR3 spans 16 residues. Germline CDR1 MNHNS, CDR2 SASEGT. Trimming cost V 2 bases and J 0 bases, with 8 bases left between them.